This T cell receptor beta chain came from a study of control samples from healthy donors and cancer patients. Trimming pared 7 bases from V and 1 base from J, leaving 14 bases between. The germline gives CDR1 SNHLY, CDR2 FYNNEI. CDR3 size: 15 residues. This clone was seen repeatedly, ten times or more. Libraries were prepared by immunoSEQ multiplex PCR; TCRdb keeps only in-frame clonotypes and omits some of them. The sample lists around 140,000 clones; about nine tenths were seen once. What was sequenced was blood. The V and J genes are TRBV2 and TRBJ2-1, with D possibly matching TRBD1 (6 bases). The TCR sequence derives from a man aged 40-49 years in good health. The CDR3 region is CASKTGSRSYNEQFF. In DNA form, the CDR3 reads TGTGCCAGCAAAACAGGGAGTAGGTCCTACAATGAGCAGTTCTTC.